This T cell receptor (beta chain) was recorded in a study of Ad26.COV2.S vaccination and SARS-CoV-2 variants. Turning to the study itself: The study gave Ad26.COV2.S intramuscularly, once or twice 56 days apart.

The CDR3 contains 16 residues. Trimming cost V 1 base and J 1 base, with 12 bases left between them. Germline V lookup: CDR1 LGHNA, CDR2 YSLEER. Profiling relied on immunoSEQ multiplex PCR, and the TCRdb table lists in-frame clones only, not all of them. The data show around 500,000 clones, roughly nine tenths seen once. Regarding treatment: 15 to 20 received Ad26.COV2.S at low or high dose, single or two shots; 5 received placebo; per-sample allocation not given. All samples were drawn on day 63, counting from the first vaccine or placebo injection. The sequencing used peripheral blood, collected in a trial of Ad26.COV2.S vaccine versus placebo. V is TRBV4-3 and J is TRBJ2-3; no clear D gene. This sequence originates from a person between 18 and 65 years old who received the Ad26.COV2.S COVID-19 vaccine or a placebo. CDR3 DNA sequence: TGCGCCAGCAGCCAAGGGGTCAAATTCCGCACAGATACGCAGTATTTT. Protein: CASSQGVKFRTDTQYF.